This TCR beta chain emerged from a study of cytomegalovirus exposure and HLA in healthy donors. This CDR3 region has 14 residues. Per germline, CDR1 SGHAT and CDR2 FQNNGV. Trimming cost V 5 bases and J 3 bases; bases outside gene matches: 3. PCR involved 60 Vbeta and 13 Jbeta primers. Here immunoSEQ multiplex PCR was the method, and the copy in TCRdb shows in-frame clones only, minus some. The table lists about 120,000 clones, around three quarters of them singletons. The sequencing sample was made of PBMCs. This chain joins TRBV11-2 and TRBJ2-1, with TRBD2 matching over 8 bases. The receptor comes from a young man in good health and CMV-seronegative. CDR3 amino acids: CASSEGLVYNEQFF. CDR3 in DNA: TGTGCCAGCAGCGAGGGACTAGTCTACAATGAGCAGTTCTTC.